The TCR beta chain under discussion was sequenced for a study of cytomegalovirus exposure and HLA in healthy donors. The PCR ran on 60 Vbeta and 13 Jbeta primers. The assay was immunoSEQ multiplex PCR, and TCRdb's table has in-frame clones only and misses some. The sample has 95,000 to 150,000 clones; 78% are singletons. This CDR3 contains 15 residues. Unmatched junction bases numbered 5, after V lost 0 bases and J lost 7 bases. Looked up from germline, CDR1 is MNHNS and CDR2 is SASEGT. Specimen: PBMCs. The source is a middle-aged woman in good health and CMV-seronegative. The V and J genes are TRBV6-1 and TRBJ2-1, with 8 bases fitting TRBD2. CDR3 in amino acids: CASSEAGTSYNEQFF. The CDR3, as DNA: TGTGCCAGCAGTGAAGCTGGGACTAGTTATAATGAGCAGTTCTTC.